This passage covers 4 T cell receptor beta chains from one sample sequenced in a study of blood T cell repertoires in COVID-19. The data were produced by immunoSEQ multiplex PCR, yet TCRdb's version contains in-frame clones alone and is incomplete. This sample carries 120,000 or so clones, 81% of them seen once, and the ten largest clones take 17%. Sample: peripheral blood. These receptors were obtained from a man aged 25 to 45 with COVID-19, enrolled during active disease.

The V gene is TRBV28, the J gene TRBJ1-6, with D uncertain. V lost 3 bases to trimming and J lost 0 bases, with 9 bases between them. The CDR3 has 16 amino acids. Germline V gene sequence: CDR1 MDHEN, CDR2 SYDVKM. CDR3 protein: CASSFEADSYNSPLHF. CDR3 nucleotide sequence: TGTGCCAGCAGTTTTGAGGCGGACTCCTATAATTCACCCCTCCACTTT.

The rearrangement uses TRBV4-2 and TRBJ2-3; 7 bases fit TRBD2. Germline trimming cut 4 bases from V and 6 bases from J; bases unmatched to any gene: 1. CDR3 size: 12 residues. Germline V gives CDR1 LGHNA, CDR2 YNFKEQ. CDR3 coding DNA: TGTGCCAGCAGCCGGGGGGGGGATACGCAGTATTTT. Translation gives CASSRGGDTQYF.

This sequence joins TRBV6-6 and TRBJ2-5, with D unclear. The germline V gene encodes CDR1 MNHNY and CDR2 SVGAGI (reference sequence). V was trimmed by 6 bases and J by 3 bases, leaving 5 bases between them. The CDR3 is made up of 11 amino acids. Here the CDR3 DNA reads TGTGCCAGCAGCCCTAAAGAGACCCAGTACTTC. Translating gives CASSPKETQYF.

This chain links TRBV30 with TRBJ1-1; TRBD1 agrees at 8 bases. Trimming at V came to 5 bases and at J to 4 bases, leaving 6 bases not matched to a gene. Germline V CDR1 and CDR2: GTSNPN, SVGIG (reference sequence). The CDR3 sequence is 13 residues long. The DNA of the CDR3 is TGTGCCTGGGACAGGGGAGGAACCACTGAAGCTTTCTTT. Its protein product is CAWDRGGTTEAFF.